This passage covers 20 T cell receptor beta chains from one sample sequenced in a study of cytomegalovirus exposure and HLA in healthy donors. PCR primers comprised 60 Vbeta and 13 Jbeta primers. Some clones are missing from TCRdb's copy, which holds only in-frame ones; the method was immunoSEQ multiplex PCR. The sample records around 100,000 clones, 79% being singletons. Sequenced material: PBMCs. The source is a woman in her late teens or twenties in good health and CMV-seropositive.

In this sample, this clone turned up a few times. The chain recombines TRBV5-1 with TRBJ2-5; D gene uncertain. The V gene's germline CDR1 is SGHRS and CDR2 YFSETQ. The length of the CDR3 is 14 residues. V was shortened by 0 bases and J by 3 bases, with 9 bases between the two germline ends. The chain's CDR3 is CASSLVGGKETQYF. CDR3 coding DNA: TGCGCCAGCAGCTTGGTTGGCGGCAAAGAGACCCAGTACTTC.

The chain employs TRBV6-5 and TRBJ2-2; 9 bases agree with TRBD2. Germline V gene data show CDR1 as MNHEY and CDR2 as SVGAGI. The trim removed 6 bases at V and 2 bases at J, leaving 1 base unmatched. The CDR3 has 14 amino acids. CDR3 bases: TGTGCCAGCAGGACTAGCGGTAACACCGGGGAGCTGTTTTTT. Translated, it gives CASRTSGNTGELFF.

CDR3 sequence (DNA): TGTGCCAGCAGTTACTCCCGAGGGGGGGAAGAGACCCAGTACTTC. Residues: CASSYSRGGEETQYF. The V call is TRBV6-6, the J call TRBJ2-5; a possible D gene is TRBD2 (7 bases). Germline V CDR1 and CDR2: MNHNY, SVGAGI (reference sequence). The V end was cut by 0 bases, the J end by 3 bases, with 11 bases between. CDR3 length: 15 residues.

The chain carries TRBV2 and TRBJ1-5, with TRBD1 matching 8 bases. With V trimmed by 7 bases and J by 1 base, 6 bases remained unmatched. The CDR3 totals 15 residues. The germline V gene encodes CDR1 SNHLY and CDR2 FYNNEI. CDR3 sequence (DNA): TGTGCCAGCAAAGGACAGGGCTTGAGCAATCAGCCCCAGCATTTT. It codes for CASKGQGLSNQPQHF.

The chain couples TRBV6-6 to TRBJ2-7; 7 bases match TRBD2. CDR3 length: 14 amino acids. CDR1 and CDR2 (germline): MNHNY, SVGAGI (reference sequence). The junction had 4 bases not matched to a gene; V was cut back by 0 bases and J by 5 bases. The CDR3 bases are TGTGCCAGCAGTTACTCTAGCGGGCTGAACGAGCAGTACTTC. Its protein is CASSYSSGLNEQYF.

This clone was picked up a small number of times. V gene TRBV30 combines with J gene TRBJ2-1, with D possibly TRBD1 on 6 matching bases. The CDR3 contains 19 residues. V lost 0 bases, J lost 8 bases, and 29 bases lay in between. The germline CDR1 and CDR2 sequences are GTSNPN and SVGIG (reference sequence). Here the CDR3 reads CAWSVSSLEGTRLRDEQFF. DNA of the CDR3: TGTGCCTGGAGTGTGTCATCCCTAGAGGGGACACGGTTGAGGGATGAGCAGTTCTTC.

The chain carries TRBV19 and TRBJ2-2, with TRBD2 as a possible D gene (5 bases). The CDR3 covers 14 residues. Germline V gene data show CDR1 as LNHDA and CDR2 as SQIVND (reference sequence). The V gene lost 3 bases and the J gene lost 5 bases, with 10 bases spanning the gap. The CDR3 DNA is TGTGCCAGTAGTATGATCCCGGGGACCGGGGAGCTGTTTTTT. It yields the protein CASSMIPGTGELFF.

The V and J genes are TRBV29-1 and TRBJ2-1; TRBD1 might be the D (6 bases). Trimming stripped 0 bases from V and 7 bases from J, with 16 bases between. Germline loops: CDR1 SQVTM, CDR2 ANQGSEA. CDR3 length: 15 amino acids. CDR3 DNA sequence: TGCAGCGTTGAAGACTTCTGGGGGCGTTCGAATGAGCAGTTCTTC. This translates into CSVEDFWGRSNEQFF.

The rearrangement uses TRBV9 and TRBJ2-7; TRBD2 aligns across 12 bases. CDR1 is SGDLS, CDR2 YYNGEE, per germline. V shed 0 bases and J 7 bases; nucleotides not matched to a gene: 14. The CDR3 has 18 amino acids. Here the CDR3 DNA reads TGTGCCAGCAGCGTAGCCTCTAGCGGGAGGGCAGATGCGAGAGAGCAGTACTTC. This gives the protein CASSVASSGRADAREQYF.

The chain has TRBV15 and TRBJ2-6; D unresolved. The CDR3 length is 15 residues. Germline values: CDR1 LNHNV, CDR2 YYDKDF (reference sequence). V was pared by 3 bases and J by 2 bases, with 8 bases between. The CDR3 here is CATSSPVTGANVLTF. In DNA form, the CDR3 reads TGTGCCACCAGCAGTCCAGTGACTGGGGCCAACGTCCTGACTTTC.

This clone was detected once. The J gene is TRBJ1-1, the V gene TRBV28; 8 bases agree with TRBD1. The trim removed 6 bases at V and 4 bases at J, leaving 4 bases unmatched. Germline values: CDR1 MDHEN, CDR2 SYDVKM. There are 13 residues in the CDR3. This chain's CDR3 is CASRPTGGTEAFF. The CDR3 nucleotides are TGTGCCAGCAGACCAACAGGGGGCACTGAAGCTTTCTTT.

Note on this clone: Its ends do not fully match the called genes, so a read error is possible. The chain recombines TRBV5-6 with TRBJ1-1; 10 nucleotides align to TRBD1. The CDR3 length is 18 residues. Germline values: CDR1 SGHDT, CDR2 YYEEEE. Here the CDR3 DNA reads TGTGCCATCAGCTCGACAGGGGGCTGGCTCCTTATGAACACTGAAGCTTTCTTT. Residues: CAISSTGGWLLMNTEAFF.

The V call is TRBV6-1, the J call TRBJ1-5; D not resolved. Trimming cost V 4 bases and J 5 bases, with 9 bases left between them. This CDR3 is 13 amino acids long. CDR1 MNHNS and CDR2 SASEGT come from the germline V gene. As DNA, the CDR3 is TGTGCCAGCAGTGCGGTAGATCATCAGCCCCAGCATTTT. Residues: CASSAVDHQPQHF.

The chain has TRBV7-9 and TRBJ1-3; possible D gene TRBD1, 5 bases. V lost 6 bases to trimming and J lost 4 bases, with 10 bases between them. The CDR3 has 13 residues. Germline lookup yields CDR1 SEHNR and CDR2 FQNEAQ (reference sequence). The CDR3 DNA follows: TGTGCCAGCAGGGGGGGTCCCGGAAACACCATATATTTT. It codes for CASRGGPGNTIYF. Based on the CDR3 plus reference TRBV7-9 and TRBJ1-3, the full variable domain is DTGVSQNPRHKITKRGQNVTFRCDPISEHNRLYWYRQTLGQGPEFLTYFQNEAQLEKSRLLSDRFSAERPKGSFSTLEIQRTEQGDSAMYLCASRGGPGNTIYFGEGSWLTVV.

The rearrangement joins TRBV9 to TRBJ1-4; possible D gene TRBD1, 5 bases. This CDR3 has 16 residues. V lost 3 bases to trimming and J lost 4 bases, with 16 bases between them. The germline CDR1 and CDR2 sequences are SGDLS and YYNGEE. CDR3 DNA sequence: TGTGCCAGCAGCGACCTGGGGCAAGGGCATAATGAAAAACTGTTTTTT. The encoded protein is CASSDLGQGHNEKLFF.

There are a few counts of this clone. The gene calls are TRBV27 and TRBJ2-1; 7 nucleotides match TRBD2. The V segment lost 5 bases and the J segment 4 bases; nucleotides outside the gene matches: 8. Germline CDR1 and CDR2: MNHEY and SMNVEV (reference sequence). This CDR3 is 15 amino acids long. The CDR3 here is CASSPGWGGYNEQFF. CDR3 nucleotides: TGTGCCAGCAGTCCCGGGTGGGGGGGATACAATGAGCAGTTCTTC.

The rearrangement uses TRBV5-4 and TRBJ2-1; D perhaps matches TRBD2 (6 bases). Trimming took 6 bases from V and 4 from J, leaving 14 bases between them. Germline CDR1 reads SGHNT; CDR2 reads YYREEE (reference sequence). The CDR3 totals 14 residues. This CDR3 reads CASKTAGKYNEQFF. The CDR3 DNA reads TGTGCCAGCAAGACCGCGGGAAAATACAATGAGCAGTTCTTC.

This rearrangement joins TRBV15 to TRBJ2-4; D not resolved. The CDR3 has 15 amino acids. V was pared by 0 bases and J by 4 bases, with 10 bases between. Germline V gene lookup returns CDR1 LNHNV and CDR2 YYDKDF (reference sequence). CDR3: CATSRDRGEKNIQYF. DNA of the CDR3: TGTGCCACCAGCAGAGATCGAGGAGAAAAAAACATTCAGTACTTC.

This sequence joins TRBV28 and TRBJ2-2, with D possibly TRBD1 on 7 matching bases. The CDR3 is 18 residues long. Trimming removed 4 bases at V and 0 bases at J, with 18 bases between. Germline loops: CDR1 MDHEN, CDR2 SYDVKM. CDR3 protein: CASSYPRGTVTNTGELFF. The CDR3 DNA follows: TGTGCCAGCAGTTACCCTCGCGGGACAGTGACGAACACCGGGGAGCTGTTTTTT.

The rearrangement uses TRBV10-3 and TRBJ2-4, with 7 bases aligning to TRBD2. The V segment lost 0 bases and the J segment 1 base; nucleotides outside the gene matches: 3. The CDR3 spans 16 residues. Germline-derived CDR1 and CDR2 are ENHRY and SYGVKD. The CDR3 loop is CAISESGGKAKNIQYF. The CDR3, as DNA: TGTGCCATCAGTGAGTCGGGGGGGAAGGCCAAAAACATTCAGTACTTC.